This passage covers 12 T cell receptor beta chains from one sample sequenced in a study of regulatory dendritic cells for organ transplantation (dated by TCRdb to about 2017). Library preparation used the immunoSEQ multiplex PCR assay. TCRdb retrieved this table from immuneACCESS and kept in-frame rearrangements only. Not all clones are present; in checked studies, unresolved V genes account for under half, and no reason is known for the remainder. For this sample the table gives fewer than 50,000 clones, of which about 90% were detected only once. The ten largest clones represent about 0.11% of the sample. Sequencing was carried out using naive CD8+ T cells from blood. The cell subset or site label for this specimen denotes: CD45RA+ naive T cells. Receptors were obtained from a human donor in good health.

The chain recombines TRBV5-1 with TRBJ2-1; D remains ambiguous. Germline loops: CDR1 SGHRS, CDR2 YFSETQ. V lost 0 bases to trimming and J lost 0 bases, with 16 bases between them. The CDR3 sequence is 18 residues long. The CDR3 sequence: CASSLGPLALSSYNEQFF. The CDR3 bases are TGCGCCAGCAGCTTGGGCCCCCTCGCCCTGAGCTCCTACAATGAGCAGTTCTTC.

The chain couples TRBV5-5 to TRBJ2-3; the D is unclear. Trimming left V 0 bases short and J 2 bases short, with 7 bases between. The CDR3 is 14 residues long. The germline gives CDR1 SGHKS, CDR2 YYEKEE (reference sequence). The CDR3 reads CASSLARYTDTQYF. Written as DNA, the CDR3 is TGTGCCAGCAGCTTGGCTCGGTACACAGATACGCAGTATTTT.

The genes are TRBV6-8 and TRBJ2-2, with 8 bases that match TRBD1. Trimming removed 6 bases from V and 1 base from J; junction bases left unmatched: 7. In germline, CDR1 is MNHGY, CDR2 SAAAGT. The CDR3 is 16 residues long. In DNA form, the CDR3 reads TGTGCCAGCAGGCCCAGGGGGCGTTGGAACACCGGGGAGCTGTTTTTT. Translation gives CASRPRGRWNTGELFF.

The chain carries TRBV19 and TRBJ1-5, with D unclear. The CDR3 runs 14 residues. V lost 3 bases and J lost 3, with 9 bases in between. The germline CDR1 and CDR2 sequences are LNHDA and SQIVND (reference sequence). The CDR3, as DNA: TGTGCCAGTAGTATGGCAGTTTACAATCAGCCCCAGCATTTT. Translation: CASSMAVYNQPQHF.

The chain couples TRBV2 to TRBJ1-1; D call uncertain. The CDR3 extends over 12 amino acids. V lost 10 bases to trimming and J lost 5 bases, with 14 bases between them. CDR1 is SNHLY, CDR2 FYNNEI, per germline. For the CDR3, the DNA is TGTGCCACCACGAAAGGCAGGACTGAAGCTTTCTTT. It translates to CATTKGRTEAFF.

The genes are TRBV4-2 and TRBJ1-3; 7 bases agree with TRBD1. The V segment lost 1 base and the J segment 8 bases; nucleotides outside the gene matches: 2. This CDR3 region has 13 residues. CDR1 is LGHNA and CDR2 is YNFKEQ in the germline V gene. The CDR3 nucleotides read TGTGCCAGCAGCCAAGGACAGGGAGACACCATATATTTT. Encoded protein: CASSQGQGDTIYF.

This chain uses TRBV2 with TRBJ2-1; TRBD1 might be the D (6 bases). In germline, CDR1 is SNHLY, CDR2 FYNNEI. The V end lost 3 bases, the J end lost 5 bases, and 8 bases lay between the germline ends. This CDR3 has 13 residues. The CDR3 DNA sequence: TGTGCCAGCAGTGAGGACAGCAACAATGAGCAGTTCTTC. Amino acids: CASSEDSNNEQFF.

This clone was seen once. This sequence joins TRBV7-9 and TRBJ1-4; D gene unclear. V was shortened by 5 bases and J by 7 bases, with 11 bases between the two germline ends. The CDR3 loop spans 13 amino acids. Per the germline V gene, CDR1 is SEHNR and CDR2 is FQNEAQ (reference sequence). CDR3 DNA sequence: TGTGCCAGCAGCCAGTCCGGGAGTGAAAAACTGTTTTTT. This encodes CASSQSGSEKLFF.

J is TRBJ2-1 and V is TRBV4-1; TRBD2 matches at 10 bases. V gave up 1 base and J gave up 1 base; unmatched junction bases: 1. This CDR3 has 16 amino acids. CDR1 is MGHRA, CDR2 YSYEKL, per germline. As DNA, the CDR3 is TGCGCCAGCAGCCAAGTAGCGGGGGGTTCCTACAATGAGCAGTTCTTC. Protein: CASSQVAGGSYNEQFF.

This clone was seen a handful of times. The V gene is TRBV13, the J gene TRBJ1-2; D not certain. Per the germline V gene, CDR1 is PRHDT and CDR2 is FYEKMQ (reference sequence). Trimming removed 6 bases from V and 8 bases from J, with 13 bases in between. This CDR3 is built from 12 residues. CDR3 in DNA: TGTGCCAGCAGTCGGAATCTGTGGGGCTACACCTTC. This encodes CASSRNLWGYTF.

The CDR3 spells CASSLRGEADQPQHF. The CDR3 DNA is TGTGCCAGCAGCTTACGGGGAGAAGCGGATCAGCCCCAGCATTTT. The chain recombines TRBV11-2 with TRBJ1-5; no definite D call. Germline-derived CDR1 and CDR2 are SGHAT and FQNNGV. This CDR3 contains 15 residues. The V gene lost 2 bases and the J gene lost 5 bases, with 13 bases spanning the gap. Supplemented by reference TRBV11-2 and TRBJ1-5, the full variable domain reads EAGVAQSPRYKIIEKRQSVAFWCNPISGHATLYWYQQILGQGPKLLIQFQNNGVVDDSQLPKDRFSAERLKGVDSTLKIQPAKLEDSAVYLCASSLRGEADQPQHFGDGTRLSIL.

A single count supports this clone. V is TRBV7-9 and J is TRBJ2-7, with D tentatively TRBD1 (5 bases). V dropped 2 bases and J dropped 0 bases, with 14 bases sitting between them. The CDR3 is made up of 16 amino acids. Germline lookup yields CDR1 SEHNR and CDR2 FQNEAQ (reference sequence). The CDR3 region has the DNA TGTGCCAGCAGCTTAAGGGGCAGCCCAAGCTCCTACGAGCAGTACTTC. It translates to CASSLRGSPSSYEQYF.